The present T cell receptor (beta chain) was sequenced within a study of PD-1 blockade in classical Hodgkin lymphoma. Overall study findings and caveats: By C4D1 there was a significant rise in CD4+ TCR diversity but not in CD8+ TCR diversity.

The V gene end was trimmed by 5 bases and the J gene end by 0 bases; junction bases not matched to a gene: 12. The germline CDR1 and CDR2 sequences are SEHNR and FQNEAQ (reference sequence). This CDR3 contains 19 residues. Profiling relied on immunoSEQ multiplex PCR, and the TCRdb table lists in-frame clones only, not all of them. The sample consists of 95,000 or so clones, 75% to 90% of them appearing once. The patients all showed relapse after autologous stem cell transplantation, while their brentuximab vedotin exposure varied. In regard to this clone: Its antigen is not identified.

J is TRBJ2-2 and V is TRBV7-9, with 10 bases that match TRBD1. This specimen was peripheral blood mononuclear cells (PBMCs), taken at baseline. This clonotype was sampled from a human donor with classical Hodgkin lymphoma. The CDR3 sequence: CASSLRQGGQGPNTGELFF. The CDR3 bases are TGTGCCAGCAGCCTTAGACAAGGGGGACAGGGGCCGAACACCGGGGAGCTGTTTTTT.